One TCR beta chain is described in this entry. The antigen remains unidentified. The V segment lost 5 bases and the J segment 3 bases; nucleotides outside the gene matches: 4. This CDR3 spans 16 amino acids. The record originates from a study of CD8 T cells in Susac syndrome. Background on the study: When their blood was taken, patients with Susac syndrome were therapy-naive, taking corticosteroids, or taking intravenous immunoglobulin alone.

Study-wide findings and caveats: Susac-specific public clones found in total CD8+ repertoires numbered 15 to 20, and those in CD8+ TEMRA repertoires numbered about 5.

The authors reverse transcribed 0.5 to 1 ug RNA with random hexamers. TCRdb called the immunoSEQ multiplex PCR reads again in MiXCR, with one record for every CDR3 protein. Altogether roughly 80,000 distinct CDR3 sequences are present, roughly 94% being singletons, with the ten largest covering 0.52%. Patients with Susac syndrome showed fulfilment of recently defined diagnostic criteria for definite or probable disease. Negative isolation was used for CD8+ and CD4+ T cells and FACS enrichment for TEMRA cells. This chain links TRBV12-3 or TRBV12-4 with TRBJ2-1; 13 bases agree with TRBD2. Sequenced material: CD8+ T cells from PBMCs. The TCR comes from a human donor with Susac syndrome. CDR3 loop: CASSHWTSGGYNEQFF. CDR3 sequence (DNA): TGTGCCAGCAGTCATTGGACTAGCGGGGGCTACAATGAGCAGTTCTTC.